This T cell receptor beta chain originates from a study of CD8 T cells in ankylosing spondylitis. The CDR3 is made up of 16 amino acids. CDR1 is SGHRS and CDR2 is YFSETQ in the germline V gene. The V gene end was trimmed by 2 bases and the J gene end by 5 bases; junction bases not matched to a gene: 6. Quantitative 5'-RACE with molecular barcodes produced the TCR beta libraries. TCRdb redid the calling of the 5' RACE reads with MiXCR, one entry per CDR3 protein. The sample lists under 200,000 distinct CDR3 sequences; 10% to 15% were seen once. The genes are TRBV5-1 and TRBJ2-5; 13 nucleotides match TRBD2. The sequenced material came from blood, either unsorted or a sorted T cell fraction (not recorded which). This TCR derives from a female donor with ankylosing spondylitis or in good health (not recorded which). This CDR3 is CASSFSGTSGMETQYF. The DNA of the CDR3 is TGCGCCAGCAGCTTCTCCGGGACTAGCGGGATGGAGACCCAGTACTTC.